This T cell receptor (beta chain) was found in a study of identical twins. Study findings and constraints: Researchers reported excess low generation probability among twin-shared out-of-frame alpha sequences. Surplus twin overlap in beta out-of-frame sequences was less pronounced. Models underestimated out-of-frame TCR alpha sharing in monozygotic twins.

There were only healthy Caucasians among the donors. V gave up 5 bases and J gave up 3 bases; unmatched junction bases: 5. The CDR3 length is 14 residues. To note about this clonotype: The antigen is not known.

From the 5' RACE reads, TCRdb called clonotypes with MiXCR, one entry per CDR3 protein. Altogether some 1,700,000 distinct CDR3 sequences are present, about 32% being singletons, with the ten largest covering under 0.35%. Sequenced sample: cord blood. The source is a newborn girl in good health. The V gene is TRBV12-3 or TRBV12-4, the J gene TRBJ2-7; 9 positions agree with TRBD1. Written as DNA, the CDR3 is TGTGCCAGCAGTCCACAGACAGGGGGCTACGAGCAGTACTTC. The encoded protein is CASSPQTGGYEQYF.